A selection of T cell receptor beta chains follows, all from one sample in a study of T cell responses to AZD1222 COVID-19 vaccine. The assay was immunoSEQ multiplex PCR, and TCRdb's table has in-frame clones only and misses some. The repertoire includes 15,000 to 20,000 clones, around 81% of them detected once, and over 20% sits in the top ten. The source was peripheral blood, collected 28 days after the second AZD1222 dose. The receptors derive from an adult who received the AZD1222 COVID-19 vaccine. CDR3s include the opening cysteine and the closing phenylalanine or tryptophan. The D gene is left open where the match is weak. A row's size may be missing; if present it is once, few, many or a size class.

CDR3aa: CASKFGLHTEAFF
CDR3nt: TGTGCCAGCAAGTTTGGTTTGCACACTGAAGCTTTCTTT
d_gene: NA
j_gene: TRBJ1-1
v_gene: TRBV4-2
abundance: NA

CDR3aa: CASSQDPDINTGELFF
CDR3nt: TGCGCCAGCAGCCAAGATCCGGACATTAACACCGGGGAGCTGTTTTTT
d_gene: NA
j_gene: TRBJ2-2
v_gene: TRBV4-3
abundance: NA

CDR3aa: CASSSQAGLQTQYF
CDR3nt: TGTGCCAGCAGCTCACAGGCAGGCTTACAGACCCAGTACTTC
d_gene: NA
j_gene: TRBJ2-5
v_gene: TRBV9
abundance: once

CDR3aa: CASRGGQGVISNEQFF
CDR3nt: TGTGCCAGTAGGGGCGGACAGGGCGTGATTTCCAATGAGCAGTTCTTC
d_gene: TRBD1
j_gene: TRBJ2-1
v_gene: TRBV19
abundance: NA

CDR3aa: CASSQDPQTGAGNEQFF
CDR3nt: TGCGCCAGCAGCCAAGATCCCCAGACAGGGGCTGGCAATGAGCAGTTCTTC
d_gene: TRBD1
j_gene: TRBJ2-1
v_gene: TRBV4-3
abundance: once

CDR3aa: CASSFVRDEQFF
CDR3nt: TGTGCCAGCAGCTTCGTACGAGATGAGCAGTTCTTC
d_gene: NA
j_gene: TRBJ2-1
v_gene: TRBV7-8
abundance: NA

CDR3aa: CAISERAVGSNQPQHF
CDR3nt: TGTGCCATCAGTGAGCGCGCGGTGGGTAGCAATCAGCCCCAGCATTTT
d_gene: NA
j_gene: TRBJ1-5
v_gene: TRBV10-3
abundance: NA

CDR3aa: CASSGRTQYF
CDR3nt: TGTGCCAGCAGCGGGAGGACCCAGTACTTC
d_gene: NA
j_gene: TRBJ2-5
v_gene: TRBV7-9
abundance: NA

CDR3aa: CASSFTGGGSPLHF
CDR3nt: TGTGCCAGCAGCTTTACAGGGGGGGGTTCACCCCTCCACTTT
d_gene: TRBD1
j_gene: TRBJ1-6
v_gene: TRBV7-9
abundance: once

CDR3aa: CSVDVETQYF
CDR3nt: TGCAGCGTTGACGTAGAGACCCAGTACTTC
d_gene: NA
j_gene: TRBJ2-5
v_gene: TRBV29-1
abundance: NA

CDR3aa: CASSYMGVRGNTEAFF
CDR3nt: TGTGCCAGCAGTTACATGGGGGTACGGGGGAACACTGAAGCTTTCTTT
d_gene: NA
j_gene: TRBJ1-1
v_gene: TRBV6-5
abundance: NA

CDR3aa: CASSMEGYTEAFF
CDR3nt: TGTGCCAGTAGTATGGAGGGTTATACTGAAGCTTTCTTT
d_gene: NA
j_gene: TRBJ1-1
v_gene: TRBV19
abundance: NA

CDR3aa: CASRPGQTNYGYTF
CDR3nt: TGCGCCAGCAGACCGGGACAGACAAACTATGGCTACACCTTC
d_gene: TRBD1
j_gene: TRBJ1-2
v_gene: TRBV4-1
abundance: NA

CDR3aa: CASSVGTGTKTQYF
CDR3nt: TGTGCCAGCAGCGTAGGGACTGGCACAAAGACCCAGTACTTC
d_gene: NA
j_gene: TRBJ2-5
v_gene: TRBV7-7
abundance: few

CDR3aa: CASSFRASFGEQYF
CDR3nt: TGTGCCAGTAGTTTTAGGGCTAGTTTCGGCGAGCAGTACTTC
d_gene: NA
j_gene: TRBJ2-7
v_gene: TRBV19
abundance: NA

CDR3aa: CASSQASRTGSTEAFF
CDR3nt: TGCGCCAGCAGCCAAGCTTCGCGGACAGGGTCCACTGAAGCTTTCTTT
d_gene: TRBD1
j_gene: TRBJ1-1
v_gene: TRBV4-3
abundance: once

CDR3aa: CAISGLTGEYTGELFF
CDR3nt: TGTGCCATCAGTGGCCTGACAGGGGAATACACCGGGGAGCTGTTTTTT
d_gene: TRBD1
j_gene: TRBJ2-2
v_gene: TRBV10-3
abundance: NA

CDR3aa: CASGLVLSPTLAGVQETQYF
CDR3nt: TGTGCTAGTGGTTTGGTATTATCTCCGACGCTAGCGGGGGTTCAAGAGACCCAGTACTTC
d_gene: TRBD2
j_gene: TRBJ2-5
v_gene: TRBV12-5
abundance: NA

CDR3aa: CSASTGGQETQYF
CDR3nt: TGCAGTGCTAGTACGGGAGGGCAAGAGACCCAGTACTTC
d_gene: TRBD2
j_gene: TRBJ2-5
v_gene: TRBV20-1
abundance: NA

CDR3aa: CAISDSTSSYEQYF
CDR3nt: TGTGCCATCTCCGACAGTACCAGCTCCTACGAGCAGTACTTC
d_gene: NA
j_gene: TRBJ2-7
v_gene: TRBV10-3
abundance: NA

CDR3aa: CASSPTSDSYNEQFF
CDR3nt: TGTGCCAGCAGTCCTACTAGCGACTCCTACAATGAGCAGTTCTTC
d_gene: TRBD2
j_gene: TRBJ2-1
v_gene: TRBV7-2
abundance: few

CDR3aa: CASSLDMVSSNEKLFF
CDR3nt: TGTGCCAGCAGCTTAGACATGGTCAGCTCTAATGAAAAACTGTTTTTT
d_gene: NA
j_gene: TRBJ1-4
v_gene: TRBV7-2
abundance: NA

CDR3aa: CASSRGQGAWKLFF
CDR3nt: TGTGCCAGCAGCCGGGGACAGGGGGCATGGAAACTGTTTTTT
d_gene: TRBD1
j_gene: TRBJ1-4
v_gene: TRBV11-3
abundance: NA

CDR3aa: CASSQELAATQNTEAFF
CDR3nt: TGTGCCAGCAGCCAAGAGCTTGCGGCTACTCAGAACACTGAAGCTTTCTTT
d_gene: NA
j_gene: TRBJ1-1
v_gene: TRBV3-1/TRBV3-2
abundance: NA

CDR3aa: CASSQRRETQYF
CDR3nt: TGTGCCAGCAGCCAACGTCGGGAGACCCAGTACTTC
d_gene: NA
j_gene: TRBJ2-5
v_gene: TRBV3-1/TRBV3-2
abundance: NA

CDR3aa: CASSQDYGGRNEKLFF
CDR3nt: TGTGCCAGCAGCCAAGATTACGGGGGTCGGAACGAAAAACTGTTTTTT
d_gene: NA
j_gene: TRBJ1-4
v_gene: TRBV14
abundance: NA

CDR3aa: CASSKTLQGMGGYTF
CDR3nt: TGTGCCAGCAGTAAAACGCTACAGGGCATGGGTGGCTACACCTTC
d_gene: NA
j_gene: TRBJ1-2
v_gene: TRBV27
abundance: few

CDR3aa: CASSPGTGGYEQYF
CDR3nt: TGCGCCAGCAGCCCCGGGACAGGGGGCTACGAGCAGTACTTC
d_gene: TRBD1
j_gene: TRBJ2-7
v_gene: TRBV5-1
abundance: few

CDR3aa: CASSTEQVNTEAFF
CDR3nt: TGTGCCAGCAGTACAGAACAGGTGAACACTGAAGCTTTCTTT
d_gene: NA
j_gene: TRBJ1-1
v_gene: TRBV7-9
abundance: NA

CDR3aa: CASSPGDRDTEAFF
CDR3nt: TGCGCCAGCAGCCCCGGGGACAGGGACACTGAAGCTTTCTTT
d_gene: TRBD1
j_gene: TRBJ1-1
v_gene: TRBV4-3
abundance: NA

CDR3aa: CASSTAGTGELFF
CDR3nt: TGTGCCAGCAGCACCGCGGGGACCGGGGAGCTGTTTTTT
d_gene: NA
j_gene: TRBJ2-2
v_gene: TRBV7-2
abundance: NA

CDR3aa: CASSLAGSETQYF
CDR3nt: TGTGCCAGTAGTCTGGCAGGGTCCGAGACCCAGTACTTC
d_gene: NA
j_gene: TRBJ2-5
v_gene: TRBV19
abundance: NA

CDR3aa: CASRSFGDTQYF
CDR3nt: TGTGCCAGCCGATCGTTTGGAGATACGCAGTATTTT
d_gene: NA
j_gene: TRBJ2-3
v_gene: TRBV27
abundance: once

CDR3aa: CASTLGAGGVGLGYF
CDR3nt: TGCGCCAGCACCTTAGGAGCGGGAGGAGTCGGCTTAGGGTATTTT
d_gene: TRBD2
j_gene: TRBJ2-3
v_gene: TRBV5-1
abundance: few

CDR3aa: CASSLQESYNEQFF
CDR3nt: TGTGCCAGCAGCTTACAGGAGTCCTACAATGAGCAGTTCTTC
d_gene: NA
j_gene: TRBJ2-1
v_gene: TRBV7-3
abundance: NA

CDR3aa: CASSFREKLFF
CDR3nt: TGTGCCAGCAGTTTTCGAGAAAAACTGTTTTTT
d_gene: NA
j_gene: TRBJ1-4
v_gene: TRBV12-3/TRBV12-4
abundance: once

CDR3aa: CASNVGGSNNQPQHF
CDR3nt: TGTGCCAGCAACGTCGGGGGGAGTAACAATCAGCCCCAGCATTTT
d_gene: NA
j_gene: TRBJ1-5
v_gene: TRBV7-2
abundance: NA

CDR3aa: CASSFFDGSGYEQYF
CDR3nt: TGTGCCAGCAGCTTTTTTGACGGGAGTGGGTACGAGCAGTACTTC
d_gene: NA
j_gene: TRBJ2-7
v_gene: TRBV5-4
abundance: NA

CDR3aa: CASSSNQGPYNEQFF
CDR3nt: TGTGCCAGCAGCTCAAACCAGGGACCGTACAATGAGCAGTTCTTC
d_gene: NA
j_gene: TRBJ2-1
v_gene: TRBV27
abundance: NA

CDR3aa: CASSQGQGGRGYTF
CDR3nt: TGCGCCAGCAGCCAAGGACAGGGTGGACGCGGCTACACCTTC
d_gene: TRBD1
j_gene: TRBJ1-2
v_gene: TRBV4-3
abundance: NA

CDR3aa: CASSYRGYGYTF
CDR3nt: TGTGCCAGCAGTTACCGCGGATATGGCTACACCTTC
d_gene: NA
j_gene: TRBJ1-2
v_gene: TRBV6-2/TRBV6-3
abundance: NA

CDR3aa: CASSNLNSPLHF
CDR3nt: TGTGCCAGCAGTAACCTGAATTCACCCCTCCACTTT
d_gene: NA
j_gene: TRBJ1-6
v_gene: TRBV27
abundance: few

CDR3aa: CASSQQGGYGYTF
CDR3nt: TGTGCCAGCAGCCAACAGGGGGGCTATGGCTACACCTTC
d_gene: TRBD1
j_gene: TRBJ1-2
v_gene: TRBV14
abundance: NA

CDR3aa: CASSLEELGTQYF
CDR3nt: TGTGCCAGCAGCTTAGAGGAGCTCGGGACCCAGTACTTC
d_gene: NA
j_gene: TRBJ2-5
v_gene: TRBV7-9
abundance: NA

CDR3aa: CASSSRRQTTGELFF
CDR3nt: TGTGCCAGTAGCTCCCGAAGGCAGACCACCGGGGAGCTGTTTTTT
d_gene: NA
j_gene: TRBJ2-2
v_gene: TRBV19
abundance: NA

CDR3aa: CASSQVLSGASYNEQFF
CDR3nt: TGCGCCAGCAGCCAAGTCTTAAGCGGGGCCTCCTACAATGAGCAGTTCTTC
d_gene: TRBD2
j_gene: TRBJ2-1
v_gene: TRBV4-3
abundance: few

CDR3aa: CASSSHRGGEAFF
CDR3nt: TGTGCCAGCAGCTCCCACAGGGGGGGCGAAGCTTTCTTT
d_gene: TRBD1
j_gene: TRBJ1-1
v_gene: TRBV5-4
abundance: NA

CDR3aa: CASSPSRDSPLHF
CDR3nt: TGTGCCAGCAGCCCCTCCCGTGATTCACCCCTCCACTTT
d_gene: NA
j_gene: TRBJ1-6
v_gene: TRBV6-5
abundance: NA

CDR3aa: CASSYSSGGITDTQYF
CDR3nt: TGTGCCAGCAGTTACTCTAGCGGGGGTATCACAGATACGCAGTATTTT
d_gene: TRBD2
j_gene: TRBJ2-3
v_gene: TRBV6-2/TRBV6-3
abundance: NA

CDR3aa: CATSREKGTAYLSSYNSPLHF
CDR3nt: TGTGCCACCAGCAGAGAGAAAGGGACAGCCTACCTGAGCTCCTATAATTCACCCCTCCACTTT
d_gene: TRBD1
j_gene: TRBJ1-6
v_gene: TRBV15
abundance: NA

CDR3aa: CASSPRTSGIYEQYF
CDR3nt: TGTGCCAGCAGCCCACGGACTAGCGGGATCTACGAGCAGTACTTC
d_gene: TRBD2
j_gene: TRBJ2-7
v_gene: TRBV5-6
abundance: NA

CDR3aa: CASSIHSDSYGYTF
CDR3nt: TGTGCCAGCAGTATCCACAGTGACTCCTATGGCTACACCTTC
d_gene: NA
j_gene: TRBJ1-2
v_gene: TRBV9
abundance: NA

CDR3aa: CASSRGTGELFF
CDR3nt: TGTGCCAGCTCTAGGGGCACCGGGGAGCTGTTTTTT
d_gene: NA
j_gene: TRBJ2-2
v_gene: TRBV12-3/TRBV12-4
abundance: once

CDR3aa: CASSLALARTYEQYF
CDR3nt: TGTGCCAGCAGCTTGGCCTTGGCGAGGACCTACGAGCAGTACTTC
d_gene: NA
j_gene: TRBJ2-7
v_gene: TRBV5-5
abundance: medium-sized

CDR3aa: CASSLGLAGVWGTDTQYF
CDR3nt: TGTGCCAGCAGCTTGGGACTAGCGGGAGTGTGGGGCACAGATACGCAGTATTTT
d_gene: TRBD2
j_gene: TRBJ2-3
v_gene: TRBV5-5
abundance: NA

CDR3aa: CASRRDSPRDTQYF
CDR3nt: TGTGCCAGCAGGAGGGACAGCCCTAGAGATACGCAGTATTTT
d_gene: TRBD1
j_gene: TRBJ2-3
v_gene: TRBV2
abundance: NA

CDR3aa: CASSPGLVSYEQYF
CDR3nt: TGTGCCAGCTCACCGGGTTTAGTCTCCTACGAGCAGTACTTC
d_gene: NA
j_gene: TRBJ2-7
v_gene: TRBV18
abundance: few

CDR3aa: CASSEARAADALSAMRYGYTF
CDR3nt: TGTGCCAGCAGTGAAGCTCGGGCGGCTGATGCTCTGTCGGCCATGAGATATGGCTACACCTTC
d_gene: NA
j_gene: TRBJ1-2
v_gene: TRBV6-1
abundance: NA

CDR3aa: CASSFGDGYTF
CDR3nt: TGTGCCAGCAGCTTCGGGGATGGCTACACCTTC
d_gene: NA
j_gene: TRBJ1-2
v_gene: TRBV7-9
abundance: few

CDR3aa: CAIRDDRDTEAFF
CDR3nt: TGTGCCATCAGAGATGACAGGGACACTGAAGCTTTCTTT
d_gene: TRBD1
j_gene: TRBJ1-1
v_gene: TRBV10-3
abundance: few